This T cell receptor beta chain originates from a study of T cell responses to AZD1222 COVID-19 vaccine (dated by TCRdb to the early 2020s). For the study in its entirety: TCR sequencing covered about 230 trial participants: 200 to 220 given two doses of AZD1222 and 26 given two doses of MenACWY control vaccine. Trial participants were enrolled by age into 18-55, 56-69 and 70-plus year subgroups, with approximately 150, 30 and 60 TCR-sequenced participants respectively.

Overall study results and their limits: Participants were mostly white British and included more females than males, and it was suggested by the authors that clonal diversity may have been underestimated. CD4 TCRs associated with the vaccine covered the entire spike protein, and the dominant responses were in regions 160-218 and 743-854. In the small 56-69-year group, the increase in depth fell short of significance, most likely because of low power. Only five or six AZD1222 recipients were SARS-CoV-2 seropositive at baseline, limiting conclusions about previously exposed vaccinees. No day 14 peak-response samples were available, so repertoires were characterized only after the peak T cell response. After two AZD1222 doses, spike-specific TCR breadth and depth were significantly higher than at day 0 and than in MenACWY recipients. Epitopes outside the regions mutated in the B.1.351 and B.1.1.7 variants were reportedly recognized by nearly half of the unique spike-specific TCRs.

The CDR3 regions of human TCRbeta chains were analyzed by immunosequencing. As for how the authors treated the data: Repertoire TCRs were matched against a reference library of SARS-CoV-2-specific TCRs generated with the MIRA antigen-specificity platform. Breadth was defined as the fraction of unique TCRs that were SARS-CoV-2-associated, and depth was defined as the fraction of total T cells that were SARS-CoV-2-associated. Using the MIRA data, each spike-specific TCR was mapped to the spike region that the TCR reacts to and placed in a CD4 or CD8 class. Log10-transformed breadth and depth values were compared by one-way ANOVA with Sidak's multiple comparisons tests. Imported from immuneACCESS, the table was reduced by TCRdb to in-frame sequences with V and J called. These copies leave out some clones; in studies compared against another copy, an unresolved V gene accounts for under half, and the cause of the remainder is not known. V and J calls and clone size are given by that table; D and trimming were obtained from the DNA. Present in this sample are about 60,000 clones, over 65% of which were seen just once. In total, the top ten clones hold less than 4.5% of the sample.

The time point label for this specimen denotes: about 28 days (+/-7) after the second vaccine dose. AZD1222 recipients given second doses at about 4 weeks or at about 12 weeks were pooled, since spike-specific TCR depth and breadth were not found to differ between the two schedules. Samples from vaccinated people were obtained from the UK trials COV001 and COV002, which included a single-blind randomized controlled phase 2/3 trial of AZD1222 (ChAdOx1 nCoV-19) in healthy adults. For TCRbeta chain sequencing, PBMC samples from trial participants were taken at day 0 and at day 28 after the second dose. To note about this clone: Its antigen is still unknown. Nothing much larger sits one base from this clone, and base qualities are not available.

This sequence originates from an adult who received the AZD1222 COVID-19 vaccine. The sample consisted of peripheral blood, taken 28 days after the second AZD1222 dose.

In nucleotide form, the sequence is TGTGCCACCCGGGACAGGGTGAATTCACCCCTCCACTTT. Its protein product is CATRDRVNSPLHF. The sequence joins TRBV19 to TRBJ1-6, with 9 bases in between that match TRBD1. CDR1 and CDR2 are read off the germline V gene (reference sequence) as LNHDA and SQIVND. The CDR3 holds 13 amino acids from the cysteine to the phenylalanine. Only the CDR3 portion is preserved as DNA: 39 bases, with reading frame beginning at the first base. V trim: 10 bases; J trim: 7 bases; unmatched bases: 5.